Detailed here is one TCR beta chain. Its antigen is undetermined. TCRdb's copy holds only in-frame clones and misses some; the assay was immunoSEQ multiplex PCR. The repertoire consists of tens of thousands of clones, with just under 85% occurring once and the leading ten covering roughly 1.9%. This entry comes from a study of OX40 agonist ivuxolimab in advanced cancers. Study as a whole: Prior checkpoint blockade (anti-PD-1, anti-PD-L1 or anti-CTLA-4) was permitted; 40% had it.

Study-level findings and limits: The expanded peripheral T cells' antigen specificity was not determined. Clonal expansion from baseline to week 6 occurred in both CD4+ and CD8+ T cells.

CDR3 length equals 13 residues. Between the trimmed V and J ends, which lost 10 bases and 0 bases, there was a span of 10 bases. The germline gives CDR1 MNHEY, CDR2 SVGAGI. The sample here was CD4+ or CD8+ T cells sorted from blood, taken in a trial of the OX40 agonist ivuxolimab. The sequence was collected from an adult with an advanced solid tumor such as melanoma, head and neck, liver or kidney cancer. The chain recombines TRBV6-5 with TRBJ1-5; D is uncertain. The CDR3 reads CATRRDSNQPQHF. CDR3 nucleotides: TGTGCCACCCGGAGGGATAGCAATCAGCCCCAGCATTTT.